The rows below give T cell receptor beta chains drawn from one sample of a study of OX40 agonist ivuxolimab in advanced cancers. The assay was immunoSEQ multiplex PCR, and TCRdb's table has in-frame clones only and misses some. The repertoire holds over 70,000 clones, with just over 90% as singletons. This specimen was CD4+ or CD8+ T cells sorted from blood, taken in a trial of the OX40 agonist ivuxolimab. These receptors were taken from an adult with an advanced solid tumor such as melanoma, head and neck, liver or kidney cancer. Both conserved end residues are part of each CDR3. A D gene is named only where the DNA matches it firmly. For some rows the clone size is stated as once, few or many, or as a class when expanded; others skip it.

j_gene | v_gene | abundance | d_gene | CDR3aa | CDR3nt
TRBJ1-3 | TRBV5-1 | . | TRBD1 | CASSSGQHRGNTIYF | TGCGCCAGCAGCTCGGGACAGCACCGTGGAAACACCATATATTTT
TRBJ1-2 | TRBV4-1 | . | . | CASSERGTNYGYTF | TGCGCCAGCAGCGAGAGAGGGACTAACTATGGCTACACCTTC
TRBJ2-1 | TRBV4-1 | . | . | CASSQRGNEQFF | TGCGCCAGCAGCCAACGTGGGAATGAGCAGTTCTTC
TRBJ2-3 | TRBV9 | . | . | CASSVQGYSTDTQYF | TGTGCCAGCAGCGTACAGGGTTATTCCACAGATACGCAGTATTTT
TRBJ2-1 | TRBV2 | . | . | CASTVSNEQFF | TGTGCCAGCACCGTCTCGAATGAGCAGTTCTTC
TRBJ1-3 | TRBV11-2 | . | TRBD1 | CASSPDRGHGNTIYF | TGTGCCAGCAGCCCGGACAGGGGCCATGGAAACACCATATATTTT
TRBJ1-1 | TRBV28 | . | . | CASSLRLNEAFF | TGTGCCAGCAGTTTAAGGCTGAATGAAGCTTTCTTT
TRBJ1-1 | TRBV28 | . | . | CATMWRHMNTEAFF | TGTGCCACGATGTGGCGGCACATGAACACTGAAGCTTTCTTT
TRBJ2-5 | TRBV9 | . | . | CASSSYGEETQYF | TGTGCCAGCAGCTCCTACGGGGAAGAGACCCAGTACTTC
TRBJ2-7 | TRBV5-1 | . | . | CASSLVKSVLRDYEQYF | TGCGCCAGCAGCTTGGTTAAGTCGGTGCTGAGGGACTACGAGCAGTACTTC
TRBJ1-2 | TRBV7-9 | . | . | CASSTWGDRSLHNYGYTF | TGTGCCAGCAGCACTTGGGGCGACAGATCCTTGCATAACTATGGCTACACCTTC
TRBJ2-1 | TRBV11-2 | . | . | CASSLNYVGGEQFF | TGTGCCAGCAGCTTAAATTACGTCGGGGGCGAGCAGTTCTTC
TRBJ1-2 | TRBV10-3 | . | TRBD1 | CATKTPWKQGALYGYTF | TGTGCCACCAAGACCCCCTGGAAACAGGGGGCCCTCTATGGCTACACCTTC
TRBJ2-7 | TRBV6-1 | . | . | CATKAGYEQYF | TGTGCCACCAAGGCGGGTTACGAGCAGTACTTC
TRBJ1-5 | TRBV7-9 | . | . | CASSLDHSNQPQHF | TGTGCCAGCAGCCTGGACCATAGCAATCAGCCCCAGCATTTT
TRBJ2-5 | TRBV28 | . | TRBD1 | CASSPTGRETQYF | TGTGCCAGCAGCCCGACAGGGCGGGAGACCCAGTACTTC
TRBJ2-5 | TRBV7-9 | . | TRBD1 | CASSLVQGAPRETQYF | TGTGCCAGCAGCTTAGTACAGGGGGCGCCCCGAGAGACCCAGTACTTC
TRBJ2-4 | TRBV5-6 | . | TRBD1 | CASSLGQGTNIQYF | TGTGCCAGCAGCTTAGGACAGGGTACAAACATTCAGTACTTC
TRBJ2-7 | TRBV27 | . | TRBD2 | CASSLSGGLLAGGLYEQYF | TGTGCCAGCAGTTTATCGGGCGGATTACTAGCGGGAGGCCTCTACGAGCAGTACTTC
TRBJ2-7 | TRBV29-1 | . | TRBD1 | CSARTGLPYEQYF | TGCAGCGCCCGGACAGGGTTACCCTACGAGCAGTACTTC
TRBJ1-2 | TRBV6-5 | . | . | CASSYSGPLGGYTF | TGTGCCAGCAGTTACAGCGGTCCGTTGGGTGGCTACACCTTC
TRBJ1-2 | TRBV18 | . | . | CASSPPFVQGGKFYGYTF | TGTGCCAGCTCACCACCGTTTGTTCAGGGAGGGAAATTCTATGGCTACACCTTC
TRBJ2-5 | TRBV7-2 | . | . | CASRHTGETQYF | TGTGCCAGCAGACATACCGGAGAGACCCAGTACTTC
TRBJ1-5 | TRBV5-1 | once | TRBD1 | CASSLGQGEEAQHF | TGCGCCAGCAGCCTGGGACAGGGGGAGGAGGCCCAGCATTTT
TRBJ1-2 | TRBV6-5 | . | . | CASSYEVLSGYTF | TGTGCCAGCAGTTACGAGGTACTGAGTGGCTACACCTTC
TRBJ1-4 | TRBV10-3 | . | TRBD1 | CAISESEGAQANEKLFF | TGTGCCATCAGTGAGTCAGAGGGGGCTCAGGCTAATGAAAAACTGTTTTTT
TRBJ2-1 | TRBV4-2 | . | . | CASSQEVVPYNEQFF | TGTGCCAGCAGCCAAGAGGTGGTTCCCTACAATGAGCAGTTCTTC
TRBJ2-1 | TRBV5-4 | . | TRBD2 | CASGLAGGQGAYNEQFF | TGTGCCAGCGGACTAGCGGGGGGGCAGGGAGCCTACAATGAGCAGTTCTTC
TRBJ2-1 | TRBV7-2 | . | . | CASSFPGDSYNEQFF | TGTGCCAGCAGCTTCCCAGGCGACTCCTACAATGAGCAGTTCTTC
TRBJ2-7 | TRBV28 | once | . | CASSLTGTYEQYF | TGTGCCAGCAGCCTTACAGGGACCTACGAGCAGTACTTC
TRBJ1-1 | TRBV19 | . | . | CASSIAGTEAFF | TGTGCCAGTAGTATAGCAGGCACCGAAGCTTTCTTT
TRBJ1-4 | TRBV28 | . | . | CASSPPTATNEKLFF | TGTGCCAGCAGCCCGCCAACTGCAACTAATGAAAAACTGTTTTTT
TRBJ1-1 | TRBV29-1 | few | . | CSVGVNTEAFF | TGCAGCGTTGGGGTTAACACTGAAGCTTTCTTT
TRBJ1-5 | TRBV11-2 | . | . | CASSLGWGPNQPQHF | TGTGCCAGCAGCTTGGGGTGGGGCCCTAATCAGCCCCAGCATTTT
TRBJ2-7 | TRBV7-9 | . | . | CASSLSGRTFEQYF | TGTGCCAGCAGCCTCTCGGGACGGACTTTCGAGCAGTACTTC
TRBJ1-4 | TRBV4-1 | . | TRBD1 | CASSQVQGDEKLFF | TGCGCCAGCAGCCAAGTTCAGGGGGATGAAAAACTGTTTTTT
TRBJ2-2 | TRBV2 | . | . | CASSAAGELFF | TGTGCCAGCAGTGCCGCCGGGGAGCTGTTTTTT
TRBJ2-1 | TRBV7-8 | . | TRBD2 | CASSPLAGGSYNEQFF | TGTGCCAGCAGCCCCTTAGCGGGAGGGTCCTACAATGAGCAGTTCTTC
TRBJ2-7 | TRBV18 | . | TRBD1 | CASSPLGQSAYEQYF | TGTGCCAGCTCACCCCTGGGACAGTCCGCCTACGAGCAGTACTTC
TRBJ1-2 | TRBV5-1 | . | . | CASSLWGGGPTNYGYTF | TGCGCCAGCAGCTTGTGGGGCGGGGGCCCAACTAACTATGGCTACACCTTC
TRBJ1-3 | TRBV4-3 | . | . | CASSQDQGMTGNTIYF | TGCGCCAGCAGCCAAGATCAGGGGATGACTGGAAACACCATATATTTT
TRBJ1-6 | TRBV11-2 | . | . | CASSFDRSSYNSPLHF | TGTGCCAGCAGCTTCGACAGGAGCTCCTATAATTCACCCCTCCACTTT
TRBJ2-7 | TRBV7-2 | . | TRBD2 | CASSSPTSGIYEQYF | TGTGCCAGCAGCTCCCCGACTAGCGGGATCTACGAGCAGTACTTC